The 5 T cell receptor beta chains below were found in one sample sequenced in a study of early T cells in non-severe SARS-CoV-2 infection. TCRdb itself ran the 5' RACE reads through MiXCR, one entry per CDR3 protein. This table holds 50,000 to 60,000 distinct CDR3 sequences, approximately 12% found once. The sample taken for sequencing was whole blood. The origin of the receptors is an adult who was a healthcare worker with PCR-confirmed SARS-CoV-2 infection or an uninfected control (not recorded which).

There are a few counts of this clonotype. The chain joins TRBV5-5 to TRBJ2-3; weak D call: TRBD1 (5 bases). The V gene's germline CDR1 is SGHKS and CDR2 YYEKEE (reference sequence). V lost 10 bases, J lost 3 bases, and 12 bases lay in between. This CDR3 comprises 12 residues. The CDR3 nucleotides are TGTGCCTCGGGTGCAGGGACAGATACGCAGTATTTT. It translates to CASGAGTDTQYF.

This clonotype has ten or more counts. The chain employs TRBV20-1 and TRBJ1-1; D is possibly TRBD1 (6 bases). Per germline, CDR1 DFQATT and CDR2 SNEGSKA (reference sequence). The V gene lost 6 bases and the J gene lost 6 bases, with 17 bases spanning the gap. The CDR3 runs to 13 residues. As DNA, the CDR3 is TGCAGTGCGTTTGGGGGCATTGGGGCTGAAGCTTTCTTT. It encodes CSAFGGIGAEAFF.

This chain uses TRBV3-1 with TRBJ1-2; D possibly corresponds to TRBD1 (5 bases). The V end lost 3 bases, the J end lost 6 bases, and 17 bases lay between the germline ends. CDR1 LGHDT and CDR2 YNNKEL come from the germline V gene (reference sequence). The CDR3 totals 15 residues. The CDR3 protein is CASSQARGLRNGYTF. CDR3 coding DNA: TGTGCCAGCAGCCAGGCCCGGGGGTTGAGAAATGGCTACACCTTC.

This clonotype was detected ten times or more. The chain is built from TRBV5-1 and TRBJ2-7; no reliable D call. This CDR3 is 14 amino acids long. V lost 2 bases and J lost 0, with 9 bases in between. Germline-derived CDR1 and CDR2 are SGHRS and YFSETQ. CDR3 DNA: TGCGCCAGCAGCTTCGGCGGTGTCTCCTACGAGCAGTACTTC. This codes for CASSFGGVSYEQYF.

This chain connects TRBV10-2 to TRBJ2-1; 8 bases agree with TRBD2. The germline gives CDR1 WSHSY, CDR2 SAAADI. CDR3 length equals 14 residues. The junction had 9 bases not matched to a gene; V was cut back by 7 bases and J by 7 bases. The CDR3 reads CASTIAGILNEQFF. CDR3 nucleotide sequence: TGCGCCAGCACCATAGCGGGAATTTTGAATGAGCAGTTCTTC.